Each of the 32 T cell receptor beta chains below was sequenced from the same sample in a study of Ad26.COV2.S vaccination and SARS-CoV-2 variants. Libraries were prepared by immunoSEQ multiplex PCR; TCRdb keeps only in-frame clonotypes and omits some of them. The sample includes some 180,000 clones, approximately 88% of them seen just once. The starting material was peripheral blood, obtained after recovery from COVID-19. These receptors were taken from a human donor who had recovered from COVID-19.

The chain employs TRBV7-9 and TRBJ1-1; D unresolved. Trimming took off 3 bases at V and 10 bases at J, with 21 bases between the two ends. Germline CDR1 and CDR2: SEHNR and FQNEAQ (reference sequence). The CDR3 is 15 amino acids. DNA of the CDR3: TGTGCCAGCAGCTTCGGCCCGAAGGACTGGCGGGGAGCTTTCTTT. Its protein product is CASSFGPKDWRGAFF.

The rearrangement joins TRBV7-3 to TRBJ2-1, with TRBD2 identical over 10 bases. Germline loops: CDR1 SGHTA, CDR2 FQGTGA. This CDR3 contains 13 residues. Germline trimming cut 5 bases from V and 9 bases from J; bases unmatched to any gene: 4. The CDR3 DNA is TGTGCCAGCAGCCCTAGCGGGAGCGTTGAGCAGTTCTTC. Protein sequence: CASSPSGSVEQFF. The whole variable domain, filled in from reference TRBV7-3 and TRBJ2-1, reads GAGVSQTPSNKVTEKGKYVELRCDPISGHTALYWYRQSLGQGPEFLIYFQGTGAADDSGLPNDRFFAVRPEGSVSTLKIQRTERGDSAVYLCASSPSGSVEQFFGPGTRLTVL.

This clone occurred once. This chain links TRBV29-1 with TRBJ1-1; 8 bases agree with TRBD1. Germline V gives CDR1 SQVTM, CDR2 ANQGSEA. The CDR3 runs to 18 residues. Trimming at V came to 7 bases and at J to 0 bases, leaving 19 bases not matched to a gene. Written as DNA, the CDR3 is TGCAGCGCCGAATATTCGCATTCGGGACAGGACATGAACACTGAAGCTTTCTTT. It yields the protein CSAEYSHSGQDMNTEAFF.

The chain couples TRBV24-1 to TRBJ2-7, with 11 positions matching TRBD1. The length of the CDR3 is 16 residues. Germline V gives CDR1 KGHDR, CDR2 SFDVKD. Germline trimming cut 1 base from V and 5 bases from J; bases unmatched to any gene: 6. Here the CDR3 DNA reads TGTGCCACCAGTGATTTCAGGGGACAGGGGGGGGACGAGCAGTACTTC. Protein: CATSDFRGQGGDEQYF.

CDR3 region: CASRPGKGYGYTF. CDR3 nucleotide sequence: TGTGCCAGCAGACCAGGGAAAGGCTATGGCTACACCTTC. The J gene is TRBJ1-2, the V gene TRBV6-5; a possible D gene is TRBD1 (5 bases). The CDR3 has 13 residues. Trimming pared 6 bases from V and 4 bases from J, leaving 12 bases between. Germline-derived CDR1 and CDR2 are MNHEY and SVGAGI.

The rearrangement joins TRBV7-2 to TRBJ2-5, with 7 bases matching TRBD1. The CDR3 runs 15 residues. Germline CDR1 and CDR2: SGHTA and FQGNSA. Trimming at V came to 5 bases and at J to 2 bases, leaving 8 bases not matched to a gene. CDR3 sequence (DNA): TGTGCCAGCAGCAGGAGACAGGGAGTTCAAGAGACCCAGTACTTC. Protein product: CASSRRQGVQETQYF. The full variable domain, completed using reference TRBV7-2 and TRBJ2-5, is GAGVSQSPSNKVTEKGKDVELRCDPISGHTALYWYRQSLGQGLEFLIYFQGNSAPDKSGLPSDRFSAERTGGSVSTLTIQRTQQEDSAVYLCASSRRQGVQETQYFGPGTRLLVL.

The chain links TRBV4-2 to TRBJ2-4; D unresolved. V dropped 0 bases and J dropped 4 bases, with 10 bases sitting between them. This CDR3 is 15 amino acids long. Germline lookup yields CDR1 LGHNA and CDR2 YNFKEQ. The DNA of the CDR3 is TGTGCCAGCAGCCAAGAACACTCGCCAAAAAACATTCAGTACTTC. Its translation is CASSQEHSPKNIQYF.

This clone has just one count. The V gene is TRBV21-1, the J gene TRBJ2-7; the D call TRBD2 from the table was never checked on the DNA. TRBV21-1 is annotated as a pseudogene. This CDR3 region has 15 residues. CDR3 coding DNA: TGTGCCAGCAGCAAAGCGCACGAGGGACTCTACGAGCAGTACTTC. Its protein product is CASSKAHEGLYEQYF.

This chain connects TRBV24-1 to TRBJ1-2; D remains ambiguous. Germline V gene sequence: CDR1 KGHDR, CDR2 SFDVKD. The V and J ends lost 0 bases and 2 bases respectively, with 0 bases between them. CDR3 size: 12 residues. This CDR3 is CATSDLNYGYTF. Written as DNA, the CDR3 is TGTGCCACCAGTGATTTGAACTATGGCTACACCTTC.

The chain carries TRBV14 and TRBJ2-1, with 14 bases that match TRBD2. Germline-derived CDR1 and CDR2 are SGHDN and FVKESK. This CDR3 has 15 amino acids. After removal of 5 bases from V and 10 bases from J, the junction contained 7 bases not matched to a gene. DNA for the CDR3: TGTGCCAGCAGCAGACTAGCGGGGGGGCGAAAAGAGCAGTTCTTC. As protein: CASSRLAGGRKEQFF.

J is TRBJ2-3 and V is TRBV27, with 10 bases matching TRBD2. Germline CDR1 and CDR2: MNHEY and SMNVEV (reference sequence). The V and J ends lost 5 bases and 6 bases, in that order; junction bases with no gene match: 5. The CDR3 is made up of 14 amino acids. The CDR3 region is CASSPLAGWDTQYF. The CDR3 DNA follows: TGTGCCAGCAGTCCACTAGCGGGATGGGATACGCAGTATTTT.

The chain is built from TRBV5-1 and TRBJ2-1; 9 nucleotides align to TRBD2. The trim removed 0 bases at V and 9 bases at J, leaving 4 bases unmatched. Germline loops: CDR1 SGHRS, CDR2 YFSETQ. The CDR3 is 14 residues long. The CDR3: CASSLGGRAVEQFF. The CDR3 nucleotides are TGCGCCAGCAGCTTGGGCGGGAGGGCGGTTGAGCAGTTCTTC.

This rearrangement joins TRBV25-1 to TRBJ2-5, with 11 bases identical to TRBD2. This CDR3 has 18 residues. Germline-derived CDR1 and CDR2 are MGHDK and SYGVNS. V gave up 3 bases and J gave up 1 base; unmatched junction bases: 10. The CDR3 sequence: CASSEGVSLAGGQETQYF. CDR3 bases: TGTGCCAGCAGTGAGGGGGTGAGTCTAGCGGGAGGCCAAGAGACCCAGTACTTC.

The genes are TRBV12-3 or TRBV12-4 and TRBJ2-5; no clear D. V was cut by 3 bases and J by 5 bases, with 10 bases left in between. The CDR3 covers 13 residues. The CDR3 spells CASSFKGSETQYF. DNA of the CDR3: TGTGCCAGCAGTTTCAAGGGTTCGGAGACCCAGTACTTC.

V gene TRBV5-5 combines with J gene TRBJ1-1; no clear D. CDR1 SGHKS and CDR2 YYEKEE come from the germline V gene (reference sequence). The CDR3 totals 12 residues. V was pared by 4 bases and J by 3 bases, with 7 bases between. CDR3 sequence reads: CASSPGHTEAFF. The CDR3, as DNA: TGTGCCAGCAGCCCCGGGCACACTGAAGCTTTCTTT.

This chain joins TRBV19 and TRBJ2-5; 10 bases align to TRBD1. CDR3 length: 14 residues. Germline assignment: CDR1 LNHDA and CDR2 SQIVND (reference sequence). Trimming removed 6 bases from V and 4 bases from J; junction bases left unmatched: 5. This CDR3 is CASRRQGATETQYF. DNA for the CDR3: TGTGCCAGTAGACGACAGGGGGCAACAGAGACCCAGTACTTC.

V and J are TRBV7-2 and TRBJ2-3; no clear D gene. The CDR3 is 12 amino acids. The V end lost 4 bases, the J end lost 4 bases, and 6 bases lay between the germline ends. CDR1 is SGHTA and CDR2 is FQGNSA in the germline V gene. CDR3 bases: TGTGCCAGCAGCTCGTGGGCAGATACGCAGTATTTT. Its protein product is CASSSWADTQYF.

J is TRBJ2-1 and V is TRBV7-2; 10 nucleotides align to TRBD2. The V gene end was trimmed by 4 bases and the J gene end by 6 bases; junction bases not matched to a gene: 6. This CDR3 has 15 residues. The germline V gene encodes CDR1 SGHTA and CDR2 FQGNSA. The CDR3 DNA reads TGTGCCAGCAGCTACCGAAGCGGGGGGGCCAATGAGCAGTTCTTC. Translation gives CASSYRSGGANEQFF.

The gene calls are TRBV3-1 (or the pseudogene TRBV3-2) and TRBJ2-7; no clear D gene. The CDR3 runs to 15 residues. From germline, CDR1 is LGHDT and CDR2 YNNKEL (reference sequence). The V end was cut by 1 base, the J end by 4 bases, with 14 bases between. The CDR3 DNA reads TGTGCCAGCAGCCAAGGTCGCAGTAGAGGATACGAGCAGTACTTC. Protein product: CASSQGRSRGYEQYF.

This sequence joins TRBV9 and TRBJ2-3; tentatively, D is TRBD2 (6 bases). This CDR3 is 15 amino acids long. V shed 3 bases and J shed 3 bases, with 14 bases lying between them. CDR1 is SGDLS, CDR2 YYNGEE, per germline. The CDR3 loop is CASSGRGRFTDTQYF. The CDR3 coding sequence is TGTGCCAGCAGCGGGAGGGGCCGGTTTACAGATACGCAGTATTTT.

The CDR3 reads CATRTVTGGYQPQHF. In DNA form, the CDR3 reads TGTGCCACCAGGACGGTGACGGGGGGGTATCAGCCCCAGCATTTT. The gene calls are TRBV24-1 and TRBJ1-5; perhaps TRBD1 as D (5 bases). Germline V gene sequence: CDR1 KGHDR, CDR2 SFDVKD. V was cut by 7 bases and J by 5 bases, with 17 bases left in between. This CDR3 is 15 amino acids long.

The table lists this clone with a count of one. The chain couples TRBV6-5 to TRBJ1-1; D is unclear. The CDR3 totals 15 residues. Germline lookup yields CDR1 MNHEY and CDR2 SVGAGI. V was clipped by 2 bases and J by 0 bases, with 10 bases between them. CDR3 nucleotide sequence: TGTGCCAGCAGTTACGTGGGAGGTATGAACACTGAAGCTTTCTTT. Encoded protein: CASSYVGGMNTEAFF.

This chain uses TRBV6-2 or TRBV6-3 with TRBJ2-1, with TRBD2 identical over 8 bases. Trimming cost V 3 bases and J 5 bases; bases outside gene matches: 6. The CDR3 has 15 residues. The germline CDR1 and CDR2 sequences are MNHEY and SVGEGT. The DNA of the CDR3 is TGTGCCAGCAGTTATGCTGGACTAGCTAACAATGAGCAGTTCTTC. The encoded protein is CASSYAGLANNEQFF.

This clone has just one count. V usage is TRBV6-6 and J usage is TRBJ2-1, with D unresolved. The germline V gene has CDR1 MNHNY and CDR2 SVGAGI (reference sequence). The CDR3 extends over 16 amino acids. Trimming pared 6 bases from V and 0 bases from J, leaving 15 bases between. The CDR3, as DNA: TGTGCCAGCAGGACTCCAAGCGCCGGCTCCTACAATGAGCAGTTCTTC. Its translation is CASRTPSAGSYNEQFF.

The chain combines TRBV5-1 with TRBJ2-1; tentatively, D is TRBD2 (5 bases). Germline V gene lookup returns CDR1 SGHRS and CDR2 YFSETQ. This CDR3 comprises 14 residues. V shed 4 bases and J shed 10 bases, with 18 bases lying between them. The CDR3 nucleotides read TGCGCCAGCAGCCTATGGGGAGATCTCGGGGAGCAGTTCTTC. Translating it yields CASSLWGDLGEQFF.

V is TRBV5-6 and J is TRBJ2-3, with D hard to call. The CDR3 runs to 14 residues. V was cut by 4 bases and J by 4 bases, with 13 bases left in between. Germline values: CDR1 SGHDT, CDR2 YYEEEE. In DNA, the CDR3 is TGTGCCAGCAGCCCCAAATTGGTGGCAGATACGCAGTATTTT. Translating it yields CASSPKLVADTQYF.

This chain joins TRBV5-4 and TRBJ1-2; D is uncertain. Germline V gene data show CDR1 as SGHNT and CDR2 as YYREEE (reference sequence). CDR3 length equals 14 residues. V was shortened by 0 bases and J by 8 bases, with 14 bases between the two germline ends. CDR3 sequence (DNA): TGTGCCAGCAGCTTGGCTGGAAACTTGGGGGGCTACACCTTC. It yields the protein CASSLAGNLGGYTF.

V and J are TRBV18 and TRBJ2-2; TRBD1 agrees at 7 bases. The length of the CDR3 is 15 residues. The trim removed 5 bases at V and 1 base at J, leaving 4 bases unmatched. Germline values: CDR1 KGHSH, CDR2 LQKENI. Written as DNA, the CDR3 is TGTGCCAGCTCAGAGTGGGACAGGAACACCGGGGAGCTGTTTTTT. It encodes CASSEWDRNTGELFF.

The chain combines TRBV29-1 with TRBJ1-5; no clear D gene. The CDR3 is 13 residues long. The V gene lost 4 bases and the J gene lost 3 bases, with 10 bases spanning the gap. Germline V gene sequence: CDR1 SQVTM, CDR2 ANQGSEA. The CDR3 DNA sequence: TGCAGCGTTGTCGCAGATACCAATCAGCCCCAGCATTTT. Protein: CSVVADTNQPQHF.

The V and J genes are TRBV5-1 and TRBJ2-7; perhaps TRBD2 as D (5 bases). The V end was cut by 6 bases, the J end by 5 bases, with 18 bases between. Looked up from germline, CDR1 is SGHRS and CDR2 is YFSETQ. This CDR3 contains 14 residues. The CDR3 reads CASILRASKNEQYF. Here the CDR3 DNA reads TGCGCCAGCATCCTACGGGCTAGCAAAAACGAGCAGTACTTC.

The CDR3 DNA is TGTGCCAGCAGTTGGTCTGGGGAGCAGTACTTC. Its protein product is CASSWSGEQYF. V usage is TRBV27 and J usage is TRBJ2-7, with D uncertain. The CDR3 runs 11 residues. Germline CDR1 and CDR2: MNHEY and SMNVEV (reference sequence). Trimming took 4 bases from V and 7 from J, leaving 8 bases between them.

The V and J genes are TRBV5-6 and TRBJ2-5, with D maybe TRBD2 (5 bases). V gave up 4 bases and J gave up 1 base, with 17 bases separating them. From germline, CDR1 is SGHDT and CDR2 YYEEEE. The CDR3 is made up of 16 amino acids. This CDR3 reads CASSLRSPGGQETQYF. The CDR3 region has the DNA TGTGCCAGCAGCCTCCGTTCTCCTGGAGGCCAAGAGACCCAGTACTTC.